This T cell receptor beta chain was captured by sequencing in a study of early T cells in non-severe SARS-CoV-2 infection. Study-level information: The sequenced material was bulk RNA from unsorted whole blood, and its chains were unpaired. Study results and caveats: Comparison of clonotypes with VDJdb favored anti-spike CD8 responses while missing private and CD4 specificities.

This clonotype was counted a few times. The antigen remains unidentified. Attachment of unique molecular identifiers was made to individual cDNA molecules. MiXCR, run by TCRdb on the 5' RACE reads, gives a single entry per CDR3 protein. The data show tens of thousands of distinct CDR3 sequences, around 11% seen once. The CDR3 extends over 15 amino acids. Per germline, CDR1 LGHDT and CDR2 YNNKEL (reference sequence). V was clipped by 8 bases and J by 5 bases; unmatched bases: 7. The chain is built from TRBV3-1 and TRBJ2-1; 12 nucleotides agree with TRBD2. This clonotype was obtained from an adult who was a healthcare worker with PCR-confirmed SARS-CoV-2 infection or an uninfected control (not recorded which). The source material was whole blood, sampled at baseline. Written as DNA, the CDR3 is TGTGCCAGCGGAAGAAGGACTAGCGGGAACAATGAGCAGTTCTTC. Its protein is CASGRRTSGNNEQFF.